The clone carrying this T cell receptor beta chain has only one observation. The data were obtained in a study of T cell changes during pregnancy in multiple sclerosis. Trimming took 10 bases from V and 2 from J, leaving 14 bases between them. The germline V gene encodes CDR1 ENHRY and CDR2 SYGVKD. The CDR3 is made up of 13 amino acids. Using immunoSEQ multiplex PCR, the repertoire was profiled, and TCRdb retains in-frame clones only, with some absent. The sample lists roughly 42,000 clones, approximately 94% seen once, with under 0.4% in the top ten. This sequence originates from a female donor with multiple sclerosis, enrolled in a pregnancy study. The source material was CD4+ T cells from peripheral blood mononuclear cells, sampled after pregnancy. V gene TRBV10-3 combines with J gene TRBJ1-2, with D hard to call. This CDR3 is CATRGDWNYGYTF. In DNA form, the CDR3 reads TGTGCCACCCGGGGAGACTGGAACTATGGCTACACCTTC.